These T cell receptor beta chains were read from a single sample in a study of CD8 T cells in ankylosing spondylitis. TCRdb processed the 5' RACE reads anew with MiXCR; each CDR3 protein has one entry. The sample has about 140,000 distinct CDR3 sequences; roughly 31% are singletons. Sequencing was done on a sample of synovial fluid, either unsorted or a sorted T cell fraction (not recorded which). Receptor source: a male donor with ankylosing spondylitis. CDR3s include the opening cysteine and the closing phenylalanine or tryptophan. The D gene is left open where the match is weak. Rows give clone size only sometimes, using once, few, many, or a class for an expanded clone.

J gene: TRBJ2-3; clone size: few; V gene: TRBV20-1; D gene: TRBD2; CDR3 protein: CSAPSGTSTDTQYF; CDR3 DNA: TGCAGTGCTCCTAGCGGGACAAGCACAGATACGCAGTATTTT
J gene: TRBJ1-2; clone size: many; V gene: TRBV20-1; D gene: -; CDR3 protein: CSAREGRASYGYTF; CDR3 DNA: TGCAGTGCTAGGGAAGGGCGGGCCTCCTATGGCTACACCTTC
J gene: TRBJ2-2; clone size: many; V gene: TRBV29-1; D gene: -; CDR3 protein: CSVANFLNTGELFF; CDR3 DNA: TGCAGCGTGGCTAACTTCTTGAACACCGGGGAGCTGTTTTTT
J gene: TRBJ2-6; clone size: -; V gene: TRBV10-3; D gene: TRBD1; CDR3 protein: CAISTGAPGANVLTF; CDR3 DNA: TGTGCCATCAGTACAGGGGCCCCTGGGGCCAACGTCCTGACTTTC
J gene: TRBJ2-2; clone size: -; V gene: TRBV7-2; D gene: -; CDR3 protein: CASSLRGELFF; CDR3 DNA: TGTGCCAGCAGCTTACGCGGGGAGCTGTTTTTT
J gene: TRBJ2-2; clone size: -; V gene: TRBV4-2; D gene: TRBD2; CDR3 protein: CASSRRLAGNSNTGELFF; CDR3 DNA: TGTGCCAGCAGCAGGCGGCTAGCGGGTAATTCGAACACCGGGGAGCTGTTTTTT
J gene: TRBJ1-5; clone size: few; V gene: TRBV24-1; D gene: -; CDR3 protein: CATSDSGGQGYQPQHF; CDR3 DNA: TGTGCCACCAGTGATTCAGGTGGGCAGGGGTATCAGCCCCAGCATTTT
J gene: TRBJ2-3; clone size: -; V gene: TRBV9; D gene: TRBD1; CDR3 protein: CASSATGTGEDTQYF; CDR3 DNA: TGTGCCAGCAGTGCGACCGGGACAGGGGAAGATACGCAGTATTTT
J gene: TRBJ2-3; clone size: few; V gene: TRBV16; D gene: -; CDR3 protein: CASSQGPSSSTDTQYF; CDR3 DNA: TGTGCCAGCAGCCAAGGTCCGTCTTCGAGCACAGATACGCAGTATTTT
J gene: TRBJ1-2; clone size: -; V gene: TRBV20-1; D gene: -; CDR3 protein: CSARVRDLLPNYGYTF; CDR3 DNA: TGCAGTGCTAGGGTCCGGGACCTACTTCCTAACTATGGCTACACCTTC
J gene: TRBJ2-7; clone size: few; V gene: TRBV10-3; D gene: -; CDR3 protein: CAISDRGRTAYEQYF; CDR3 DNA: TGTGCCATCAGTGACCGTGGCAGGACCGCCTACGAGCAGTACTTC
J gene: TRBJ2-1; clone size: -; V gene: TRBV5-1; D gene: -; CDR3 protein: CASSWTPNEQFF; CDR3 DNA: TGCGCCAGCAGCTGGACCCCGAATGAGCAGTTCTTC
J gene: TRBJ1-5; clone size: -; V gene: TRBV20-1; D gene: TRBD1; CDR3 protein: CSAREQGNQPQHF; CDR3 DNA: TGCAGTGCGCGGGAACAGGGGAATCAGCCCCAGCATTTT
J gene: TRBJ2-2; clone size: few; V gene: TRBV20-1; D gene: TRBD2; CDR3 protein: CSAQKYSGRGYTGELFF; CDR3 DNA: TGCAGTGCTCAAAAATATAGCGGGAGGGGTTACACCGGGGAGCTGTTTTTT
J gene: TRBJ2-7; clone size: few; V gene: TRBV12-3/TRBV12-4; D gene: TRBD2; CDR3 protein: CASRWGGAAYEQYF; CDR3 DNA: TGTGCCAGCAGATGGGGAGGGGCGGCCTACGAGCAGTACTTC
J gene: TRBJ2-1; clone size: -; V gene: TRBV12-3/TRBV12-4; D gene: -; CDR3 protein: CASSMSQTYHTWFF; CDR3 DNA: TGTGCCAGCAGTATGAGCCAGACTTATCATACATGGTTCTTC
J gene: TRBJ2-7; clone size: -; V gene: TRBV7-2; D gene: -; CDR3 protein: CASSLVWQGDGEQYF; CDR3 DNA: TGTGCCAGCAGCTTAGTATGGCAGGGTGACGGCGAGCAGTACTTC
J gene: TRBJ2-1; clone size: -; V gene: TRBV3-1; D gene: TRBD2; CDR3 protein: CASSPPGLAFNEQFF; CDR3 DNA: TGTGCCAGCAGCCCACCGGGACTAGCGTTCAATGAGCAGTTCTTC
J gene: TRBJ2-3; clone size: once; V gene: TRBV6-4; D gene: -; CDR3 protein: CASAQRFTDTQYF; CDR3 DNA: TGTGCCAGCGCGCAGCGCTTCACAGATACGCAGTATTTT
J gene: TRBJ2-3; clone size: -; V gene: TRBV7-2; D gene: TRBD2; CDR3 protein: CASSFDGRKSDTQYF; CDR3 DNA: TGTGCCAGCAGCTTTGACGGGAGGAAATCAGATACGCAGTATTTT
J gene: TRBJ2-3; clone size: -; V gene: TRBV27; D gene: -; CDR3 protein: CASSPSRTDTQYF; CDR3 DNA: TGTGCCAGCAGTCCGTCCAGGACAGATACGCAGTATTTT
J gene: TRBJ2-5; clone size: -; V gene: TRBV5-1; D gene: -; CDR3 protein: CASSLGQGQETQYF; CDR3 DNA: TGCGCCAGCAGCTTGGGGCAGGGCCAAGAGACCCAGTACTTC